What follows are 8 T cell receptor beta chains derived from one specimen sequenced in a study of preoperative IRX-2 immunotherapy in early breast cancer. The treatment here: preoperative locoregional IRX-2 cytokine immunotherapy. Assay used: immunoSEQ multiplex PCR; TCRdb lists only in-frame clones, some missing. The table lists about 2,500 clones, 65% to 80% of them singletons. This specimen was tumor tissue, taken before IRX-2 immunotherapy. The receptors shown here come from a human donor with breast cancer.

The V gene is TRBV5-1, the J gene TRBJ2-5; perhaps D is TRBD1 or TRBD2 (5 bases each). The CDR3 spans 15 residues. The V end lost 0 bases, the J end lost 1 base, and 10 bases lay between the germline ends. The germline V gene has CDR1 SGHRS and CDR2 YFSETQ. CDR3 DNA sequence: TGCGCCAGCAGCTTGGGGGGGACCTCCCAAGAGACCCAGTACTTC. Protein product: CASSLGGTSQETQYF.

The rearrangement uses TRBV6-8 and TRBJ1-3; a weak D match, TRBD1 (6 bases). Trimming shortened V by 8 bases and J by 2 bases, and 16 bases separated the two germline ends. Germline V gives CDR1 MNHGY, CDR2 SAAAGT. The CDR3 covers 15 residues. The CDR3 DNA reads TGTGCCAGCCGCTACGACACAGGGACTGGAAACACCATATATTTT. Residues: CASRYDTGTGNTIYF.

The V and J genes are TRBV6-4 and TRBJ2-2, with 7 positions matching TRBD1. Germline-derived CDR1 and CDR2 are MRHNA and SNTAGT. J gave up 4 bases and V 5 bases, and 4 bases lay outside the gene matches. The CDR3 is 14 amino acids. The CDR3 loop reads CASSIRDSTGELFF. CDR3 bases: TGTGCCAGCAGTATCCGGGACAGCACCGGGGAGCTGTTTTTT.

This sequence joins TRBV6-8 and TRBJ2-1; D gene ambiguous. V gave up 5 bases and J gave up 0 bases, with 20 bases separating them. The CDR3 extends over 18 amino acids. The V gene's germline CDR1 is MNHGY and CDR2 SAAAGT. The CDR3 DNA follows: TGTGCCAGCAGTCCCTTAGTGGCCAACCCGAGCTCCTACAATGAGCAGTTCTTC. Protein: CASSPLVANPSSYNEQFF.

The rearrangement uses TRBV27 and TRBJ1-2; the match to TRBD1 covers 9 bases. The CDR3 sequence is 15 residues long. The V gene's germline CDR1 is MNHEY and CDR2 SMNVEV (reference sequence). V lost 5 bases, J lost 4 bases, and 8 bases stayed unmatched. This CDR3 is CASSPAGTGLYGYTF. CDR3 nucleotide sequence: TGTGCCAGCAGTCCGGCCGGGACAGGGCTCTATGGCTACACCTTC.

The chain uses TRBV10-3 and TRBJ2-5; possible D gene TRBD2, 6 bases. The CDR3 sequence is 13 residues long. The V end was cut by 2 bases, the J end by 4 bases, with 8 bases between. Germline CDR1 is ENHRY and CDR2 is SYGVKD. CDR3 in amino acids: CAISEGLTETQYF. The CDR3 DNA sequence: TGTGCCATCAGTGAGGGACTAACAGAGACCCAGTACTTC.

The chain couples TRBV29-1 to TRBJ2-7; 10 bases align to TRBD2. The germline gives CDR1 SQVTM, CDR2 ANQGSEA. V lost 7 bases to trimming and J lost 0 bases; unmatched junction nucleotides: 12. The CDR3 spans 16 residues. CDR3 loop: CSASGLAVAPSYEQYF. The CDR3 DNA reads TGCAGCGCCTCAGGACTAGCGGTAGCCCCCTCCTACGAGCAGTACTTC.

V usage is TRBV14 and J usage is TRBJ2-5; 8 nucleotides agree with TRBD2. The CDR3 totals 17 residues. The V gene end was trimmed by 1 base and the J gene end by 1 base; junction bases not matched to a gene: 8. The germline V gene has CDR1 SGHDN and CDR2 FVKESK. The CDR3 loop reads CASSQGGSGELQETQYF. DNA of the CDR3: TGTGCCAGCAGCCAAGGGGGTAGCGGGGAACTCCAAGAGACCCAGTACTTC.